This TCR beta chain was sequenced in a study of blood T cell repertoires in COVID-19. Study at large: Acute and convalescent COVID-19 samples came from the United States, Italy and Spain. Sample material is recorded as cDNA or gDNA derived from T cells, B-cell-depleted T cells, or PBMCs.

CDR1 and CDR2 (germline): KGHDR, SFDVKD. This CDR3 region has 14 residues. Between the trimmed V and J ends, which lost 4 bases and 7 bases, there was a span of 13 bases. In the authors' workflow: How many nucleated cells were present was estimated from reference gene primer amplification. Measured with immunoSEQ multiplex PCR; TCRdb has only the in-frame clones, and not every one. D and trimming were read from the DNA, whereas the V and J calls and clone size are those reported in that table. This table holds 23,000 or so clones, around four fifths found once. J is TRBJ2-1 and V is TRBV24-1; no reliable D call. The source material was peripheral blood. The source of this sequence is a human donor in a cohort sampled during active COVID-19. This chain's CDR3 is CATSDFSRSNEQFF. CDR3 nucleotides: TGTGCCACCAGTGACTTCTCCCGGAGTAATGAGCAGTTCTTC.